The 30 T cell receptor beta chains below come from one sample, sequenced in a study of response to subunit inactivated influenza vaccine. TCRdb re-called the RT-PCR reads through MiXCR, storing one row per CDR3 protein. The sample carries hundreds of thousands of distinct CDR3 sequences, 13% to 15% recorded once. The sample here was PBMCs from blood, taken 14 to 15 days before vaccination. The source is a man between 50 and 59 years old who received an inactivated influenza vaccine.

In its sample, this clonotype was seen a few times. The CDR3 is CATSPRREGYNEQFF. In DNA form, the CDR3 reads TGTGCCACCAGCCCGCGGCGGGAGGGTTACAATGAGCAGTTCTTC. The rearrangement uses TRBV15 and TRBJ2-1, with TRBD2 identical over 9 bases. This CDR3 contains 15 residues. In germline, CDR1 is LNHNV, CDR2 YYDKDF (reference sequence). Losses at the gene ends were 5 bases for V and 4 bases for J; bases not matched to a gene: 6. The full variable domain, in which reference TRBV15 and TRBJ2-1 provide the parts outside the CDR3, is DAMVIQNPRYQVTQFGKPVTLSCSQTLNHNVMYWYQQKSSQAPKLLFHYYDKDFNNEADTPDNFQSRRPNTSFCFLDIRSPGLGDTAMYLCATSPRREGYNEQFFGPGTRLTVL.

The table lists this clonotype with a few counts. The chain recombines TRBV5-6 with TRBJ2-7, with 10 bases lining up with TRBD2. The CDR3 is made up of 15 amino acids. The V and J ends lost 4 bases and 0 bases, in that order; junction bases with no gene match: 4. The V gene's germline CDR1 is SGHDT and CDR2 YYEEEE. The CDR3 DNA sequence: TGTGCCAGCAGCGGAGCGGGAGGGCCCTCCTACGAGCAGTACTTC. Protein product: CASSGAGGPSYEQYF.

The table lists this clonotype with a few counts. The J gene is TRBJ2-5, the V gene TRBV3-1; D is ambiguous. CDR1 is LGHDT, CDR2 YNNKEL, per germline (reference sequence). Trimming removed 1 base from V and 5 bases from J, with 11 bases in between. The CDR3 is 14 amino acids. CDR3 amino acids: CASSQVWRRETQYF. In DNA form, the CDR3 reads TGTGCCAGCAGCCAAGTTTGGCGTCGGGAGACCCAGTACTTC.

The rearrangement links TRBV18 to TRBJ2-3; no definite D call. Trimming removed 3 bases from V and 4 bases from J, with 11 bases in between. The CDR3 is 14 amino acids. Germline V lookup: CDR1 KGHSH, CDR2 LQKENI. CDR3 in DNA: TGTGCCAGCTCACCGGCCGGGCCCGCAGATACGCAGTATTTT. As protein: CASSPAGPADTQYF. The full variable domain, completed using reference TRBV18 and TRBJ2-3, is NAGVMQNPRHLVRRRGQEARLRCSPMKGHSHVYWYRQLPEEGLKFMVYLQKENIIDESGMPKERFSAEFPKEGPSILRIQQVVRGDSAAYFCASSPAGPADTQYFGPGTRLTVL.

There are a few counts of this clonotype. The gene calls are TRBV4-3 and TRBJ2-7, with D perhaps matching TRBD2 (5 bases). V was pared by 0 bases and J by 2 bases, with 11 bases between. From germline, CDR1 is LGHNA and CDR2 YSLEER. The CDR3 runs 15 residues. This CDR3 is CASSQESGYPYEQYF. The CDR3 bases are TGCGCCAGCAGCCAAGAGTCGGGGTACCCCTACGAGCAGTACTTC.

The rearrangement links TRBV12-3 or TRBV12-4 to TRBJ2-7; D is possibly TRBD1 (5 bases). Trimming removed 7 bases at V and 4 bases at J, with 14 bases between. The CDR3 is made up of 13 amino acids. The DNA of the CDR3 is TGTGCCAGCATGTGGTCAGGGCAATACGAGCAGTACTTC. This gives the protein CASMWSGQYEQYF.

This chain joins TRBV4-3 and TRBJ1-6, with 7 bases fitting TRBD1. The CDR3 spans 15 residues. Germline V gene data show CDR1 as LGHNA and CDR2 as YSLEER. The V and J ends lost 3 bases and 7 bases, in that order; junction bases with no gene match: 6. The CDR3 DNA reads TGCGCCAGCAGCCACAACCGGGACAGCAATTCACCCCTCCACTTT. Protein: CASSHNRDSNSPLHF.

The CDR3 bases are TGCAGTGCTCCATTGGGACGCAATCAGCCCCAGCATTTT. Translated, it gives CSAPLGRNQPQHF. The gene calls are TRBV20-1 and TRBJ1-5; D perhaps matches TRBD1 (5 bases). The CDR3 length is 13 residues. The V gene lost 5 bases and the J gene lost 2 bases, with 10 bases spanning the gap. Per the germline V gene, CDR1 is DFQATT and CDR2 is SNEGSKA (reference sequence).

This clonotype was recorded at least ten times. This chain connects TRBV5-1 to TRBJ2-1; TRBD1 aligns across 9 bases. V lost 4 bases, J lost 10 bases, and 6 bases stayed unmatched. This CDR3 is built from 13 residues. Germline assignment: CDR1 SGHRS and CDR2 YFSETQ. The CDR3 is CASSLEGQGEQFF. CDR3 DNA: TGCGCCAGCAGCCTGGAGGGACAGGGCGAGCAGTTCTTC.

The J gene is TRBJ2-5, the V gene TRBV24-1, with TRBD1 matching over 7 bases. V gave up 2 bases and J gave up 2 bases; unmatched junction bases: 4. CDR1 is KGHDR and CDR2 is SFDVKD in the germline V gene. The CDR3 runs to 15 residues. The CDR3 sequence is CATSDSYRGQETQYF. CDR3 coding DNA: TGTGCCACCAGTGATTCCTACAGGGGACAAGAGACCCAGTACTTC.

This clonotype was observed a few times. The V gene is TRBV20-1, the J gene TRBJ2-1; D might be TRBD2 (5 bases). Germline lookup yields CDR1 DFQATT and CDR2 SNEGSKA (reference sequence). CDR3 length: 19 residues. Trimming cost V 5 bases and J 2 bases, with 28 bases left between them. The CDR3 DNA follows: TGCAGTGCTGGGAGTTTGGACCCCTTTCCCTCACCGGCCTACAATGAGCAGTTCTTC. Translation: CSAGSLDPFPSPAYNEQFF.

The V and J genes are TRBV6-2 or TRBV6-3 and TRBJ2-7; 13 bases line up with TRBD2. Trimming removed 5 bases from V and 5 bases from J; junction bases left unmatched: 12. This CDR3 region has 17 residues. CDR1 is MNHEY and CDR2 is SVGEGT in the germline V gene. CDR3 region: CASSLAEGLAGPHEQYF. CDR3 nucleotide sequence: TGTGCCAGCAGTCTAGCCGAGGGACTAGCGGGACCCCACGAGCAGTACTTC.

The genes are TRBV25-1 and TRBJ2-2; D perhaps matches TRBD1 (5 bases). The CDR3 has 15 residues. Trimming cost V 6 bases and J 3 bases, with 14 bases left between them. Germline CDR1 and CDR2: MGHDK and SYGVNS. The CDR3 here is CASSLGVRDTGELFF. The CDR3 region has the DNA TGTGCCAGCAGCTTAGGGGTACGCGACACCGGGGAGCTGTTTTTT.

This chain's CDR3 is CASSQGYPGTPNSPDTQYF. The CDR3 DNA reads TGCGCCAGCAGCCAAGGGTACCCCGGGACTCCTAACAGCCCAGATACGCAGTATTTT. The V gene is TRBV4-3, the J gene TRBJ2-3, with D possibly matching TRBD2 (6 bases). The CDR3 length is 19 residues. CDR1 LGHNA and CDR2 YSLEER come from the germline V gene. With 1 base removed from V and 4 bases from J, the gap between germline ends came to 24 bases.

CDR3: CASSEASLGELFF. The CDR3, as DNA: TGTGCCAGCAGTGAGGCTAGCCTCGGGGAGCTGTTTTTT. This chain uses TRBV6-1 with TRBJ2-2; a weak D match, TRBD2 (5 bases). Germline CDR1 and CDR2: MNHNS and SASEGT. V was shortened by 3 bases and J by 7 bases, with 9 bases between the two germline ends. The CDR3 has 13 residues.

The gene calls are TRBV12-3 or TRBV12-4 and TRBJ2-1, with 10 bases fitting TRBD2. The junction had 7 bases not matched to a gene; V was cut back by 4 bases and J by 7 bases. CDR3 length: 15 amino acids. CDR3 protein: CASSSLAGRGNEQFF. In DNA form, the CDR3 reads TGTGCCAGCAGTTCACTAGCGGGACGGGGGAATGAGCAGTTCTTC.

This clonotype was counted only a few times. The V call is TRBV4-2, the J call TRBJ2-2, with D possibly matching TRBD2 (7 bases). Germline lookup yields CDR1 LGHNA and CDR2 YNFKEQ. The V end was cut by 0 bases, the J end by 0 bases, with 11 bases between. This CDR3 region has 17 residues. The CDR3 DNA reads TGTGCCAGCAGCCAAGAAGGGGGACTAACGAACACCGGGGAGCTGTTTTTT. Protein sequence: CASSQEGGLTNTGELFF.

The V call is TRBV12-3 or TRBV12-4, the J call TRBJ1-1; D remains unclear. The CDR3 is made up of 15 amino acids. V lost 1 base and J lost 1, with 10 bases in between. CDR3 protein: CASSLGFGQNTEAFF. CDR3 bases: TGTGCCAGCAGTTTAGGGTTCGGGCAGAACACTGAAGCTTTCTTT.

The CDR3 nucleotides read TGTGCCAGCAGTTTATCGGGGGCGCAGTATTTT. Translated, it gives CASSLSGAQYF. The rearrangement links TRBV12-3 or TRBV12-4 to TRBJ2-3; D perhaps matches TRBD2 (6 bases). V was cut by 2 bases and J by 10 bases, with 7 bases left in between. The CDR3 length is 11 residues.

CDR3 coding DNA: TGTGCCAGTACTGACATCTCTGGGGCCAACGTCCTGACTTTC. Translating it yields CASTDISGANVLTF. This chain links TRBV19 with TRBJ2-6, with D uncertain. CDR1 is LNHDA and CDR2 is SQIVND in the germline V gene (reference sequence). The V and J ends lost 7 bases and 0 bases respectively, with 7 bases between them. The CDR3 spans 14 residues. The full variable domain, rest sourced from reference TRBV19 and TRBJ2-6, is DGGITQSPKYLFRKEGQNVTLSCEQNLNHDAMYWYRQDPGQGLRLIYYSQIVNDFQKGDIAEGYSVSREKKESFPLTVTSAQKNPTAFYLCASTDISGANVLTFGAGSRLTVL.

This clonotype was observed a handful of times. The chain carries TRBV20-1 and TRBJ2-6, with 9 bases that match TRBD1. CDR1 is DFQATT and CDR2 is SNEGSKA in the germline V gene (reference sequence). The CDR3 has 15 residues. V was pared by 6 bases and J by 4 bases, with 7 bases of the junction left unmatched. The CDR3 protein is CSATSGTGGANVLTF. The DNA of the CDR3 is TGCAGTGCAACCTCCGGGACAGGGGGGGCCAACGTCCTGACTTTC.

The table lists this clonotype with a few counts. The V and J genes are TRBV10-1 and TRBJ2-2; maybe TRBD1 (6 bases). CDR1 and CDR2 from the germline V gene are WNHNN and SYGVQD (reference sequence). This CDR3 region has 15 residues. Trimming left V 4 bases short and J 5 bases short, with 14 bases between. The chain's CDR3 is CASSGGQLQTGELFF. The CDR3, as DNA: TGCGCCAGCAGTGGTGGACAGCTTCAGACCGGGGAGCTGTTTTTT.

There are a few counts of this clonotype. The CDR3 DNA sequence: TGTGCCAGCAGTTTGGGGACAGTACATGGCTACACCTTC. It translates to CASSLGTVHGYTF. The chain is built from TRBV12-3 or TRBV12-4 and TRBJ1-2; TRBD1 matches at 7 bases. This CDR3 has 13 amino acids. Trimming took 3 bases from V and 6 from J; bases not matched to a gene: 4.

CDR3 residues: CASSLAGRPGYEQYF. The DNA for the CDR3 is TGTGCCAGCAGCCTCGCGGGACGGCCGGGCTACGAGCAGTACTTC. The chain couples TRBV7-8 to TRBJ2-7, with D possibly TRBD2 on 6 matching bases. V was shortened by 5 bases and J by 3 bases, with 17 bases between the two germline ends. Germline CDR1 is SGHVS and CDR2 is FQNEAQ. This CDR3 has 15 residues.

The chain is built from TRBV9 and TRBJ1-2; 8 positions match TRBD1. The CDR3 loop spans 13 amino acids. CDR1 is SGDLS, CDR2 YYNGEE, per germline. V shed 5 bases, J shed 6 bases, and the junction held 6 bases outside the gene matches. In DNA, the CDR3 is TGTGCCAGCAGTCGGACAGGGAAGGATGGCTACACCTTC. Its protein product is CASSRTGKDGYTF.

The chain has TRBV10-3 and TRBJ2-7; 9 bases map to TRBD1. V was pared by 2 bases and J by 2 bases, with 4 bases of the junction left unmatched. Germline loops: CDR1 ENHRY, CDR2 SYGVKD. The length of the CDR3 is 15 residues. The CDR3 DNA follows: TGTGCCATCAGTGAGCTGACAGGGGGAACCTACGAGCAGTACTTC. Encoded protein: CAISELTGGTYEQYF.

The chain recombines TRBV5-1 with TRBJ2-5, with TRBD2 matching 7 bases. With 4 bases clipped from V and 4 bases from J, the junction kept 13 bases outside the gene matches. The germline gives CDR1 SGHRS, CDR2 YFSETQ. This CDR3 is 16 amino acids long. CDR3 coding DNA: TGCGCCAGCAGCATGGAACGGGCGGGAGTAAGAGAGACCCAGTACTTC. It encodes CASSMERAGVRETQYF.

This clonotype was picked up a small number of times. This sequence joins TRBV6-1 and TRBJ1-2, with D possibly being TRBD1 (6 bases). V lost 7 bases and J 4 bases, leaving 16 bases between the germline ends. The CDR3 length is 14 residues. CDR1 MNHNS and CDR2 SASEGT come from the germline V gene. CDR3 coding DNA: TGTGCCAGCATAAGAACCCGACAGGTCTATGGCTACACCTTC. The encoded protein is CASIRTRQVYGYTF.

This clonotype was recorded a few times. The genes are TRBV5-1 and TRBJ2-1; no definite D call. CDR1 is SGHRS, CDR2 YFSETQ, per germline. Trimming stripped 0 bases from V and 2 bases from J, with 9 bases between. This CDR3 contains 15 residues. The CDR3 bases are TGCGCCAGCAGCTTGGGGCTTGACACCTACAATGAGCAGTTCTTC. Its translation: CASSLGLDTYNEQFF.

This clonotype was seen a handful of times. The chain combines TRBV6-2 or TRBV6-3 with TRBJ1-1; D unresolved. Germline CDR1 MNHEY, CDR2 SVGEGT. Between the trimmed V and J ends, which lost 0 bases and 4 bases, there was a span of 12 bases. The CDR3 is made up of 15 amino acids. CDR3 region: CASSYSEIATTEAFF. In DNA form, the CDR3 reads TGTGCCAGCAGTTACTCAGAGATTGCCACCACTGAAGCTTTCTTT.